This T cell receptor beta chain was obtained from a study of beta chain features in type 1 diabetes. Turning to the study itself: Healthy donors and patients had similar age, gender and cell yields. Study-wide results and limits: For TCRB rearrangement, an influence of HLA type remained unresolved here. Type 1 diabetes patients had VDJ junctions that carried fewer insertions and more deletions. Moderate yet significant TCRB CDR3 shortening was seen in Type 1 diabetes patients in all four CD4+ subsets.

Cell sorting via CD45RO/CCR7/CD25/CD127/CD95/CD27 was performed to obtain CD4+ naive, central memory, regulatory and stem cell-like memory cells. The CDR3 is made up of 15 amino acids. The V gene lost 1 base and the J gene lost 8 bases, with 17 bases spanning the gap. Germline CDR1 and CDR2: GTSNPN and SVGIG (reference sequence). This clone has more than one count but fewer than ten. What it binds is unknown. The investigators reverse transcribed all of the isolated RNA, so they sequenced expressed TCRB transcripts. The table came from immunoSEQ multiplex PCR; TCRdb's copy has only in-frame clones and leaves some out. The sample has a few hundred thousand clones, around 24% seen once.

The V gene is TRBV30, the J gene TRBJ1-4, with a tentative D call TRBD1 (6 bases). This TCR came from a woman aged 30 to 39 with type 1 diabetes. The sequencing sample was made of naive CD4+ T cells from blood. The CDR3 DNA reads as TGTGCCTGGAGTGATTACAGGGTAGGAGGAGAAAAACTGTTTTTT. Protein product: CAWSDYRVGGEKLFF.